Below, 8 T cell receptor beta chains from the same sample are listed, as sequenced in a study of shared clonotypes between healthy human individuals. TCRdb's copy holds only in-frame clones and misses some; the assay was immunoSEQ multiplex PCR. The table shows about 2.3 million clones, with about 90% occurring only once. Material for sequencing was naive CD4+ T cells from PBMCs. Noted subset: CD45RA+ positively selected. Receptors were obtained from a man between 18 and 35 years old in good health. Some clones in this sample may be carry-over from other donors' samples.

The V and J genes are TRBV7-2 and TRBJ1-2; TRBD1 might be the D (5 bases). Trimming pared 4 bases from V and 8 bases from J, leaving 11 bases between. Per the germline V gene, CDR1 is SGHTA and CDR2 is FQGNSA. CDR3 length equals 12 residues. This CDR3 reads CASSSDWGGYTF. CDR3 sequence (DNA): TGTGCCAGCAGCTCGGACTGGGGGGGCTACACCTTC.

This clone was seen once. Here the CDR3 DNA reads TGTGCCAGCTCACCACCCGGCAGGATCCACACAGATACGCAGTATTTT. Amino acids: CASSPPGRIHTDTQYF. The chain has TRBV18 and TRBJ2-3; D is unclear. This CDR3 is 16 amino acids long. Germline values: CDR1 KGHSH, CDR2 LQKENI. The V end was cut by 0 bases, the J end by 2 bases, with 12 bases between.

The rearrangement joins TRBV6-5 to TRBJ2-1, with 9 bases that match TRBD1. Germline-derived CDR1 and CDR2 are MNHEY and SVGAGI. The ends lost 5 bases at V and 8 bases at J; junction bases unmatched: 10. This CDR3 region has 15 residues. The CDR3 sequence is CASSASGTGIYEQFF. DNA of the CDR3: TGTGCCAGCAGTGCCTCCGGGACAGGGATCTATGAGCAGTTCTTC.

The sample holds one count of this clone. V and J are TRBV10-3 and TRBJ1-2, with TRBD1 matching over 9 bases. This CDR3 is built from 15 residues. Germline V lookup: CDR1 ENHRY, CDR2 SYGVKD. Losses at the gene ends were 7 bases for V and 4 bases for J; bases not matched to a gene: 10. This CDR3 reads CAINDPGQGLYGYTF. The CDR3 bases are TGTGCCATCAATGATCCGGGACAGGGTCTCTATGGCTACACCTTC.

The chain joins TRBV5-1 to TRBJ2-1; TRBD2 agrees at 9 bases. This CDR3 is 17 amino acids long. V was clipped by 3 bases and J by 6 bases; unmatched bases: 13. In germline, CDR1 is SGHRS, CDR2 YFSETQ. Here the CDR3 reads CASSSSPAGLAFNEQFF. The CDR3 bases are TGCGCCAGCAGCTCGAGCCCCGCGGGACTAGCCTTCAATGAGCAGTTCTTC. The full variable domain, with the rest looked up from reference TRBV5-1 and TRBJ2-1, is KAGVTQTPRYLIKTRGQQVTLSCSPISGHRSVSWYQQTPGQGLQFLFEYFSETQRNKGNFPGRFSGRQFSNSRSEMNVSTLELGDSALYLCASSSSPAGLAFNEQFFGPGTRLTVL.

Comment on this clone: The sample carries other DNA sequences with the same CDR3. V gene TRBV5-1 combines with J gene TRBJ1-4; maybe TRBD1 (6 bases). Germline assignment: CDR1 SGHRS and CDR2 YFSETQ. Trimming pared 2 bases from V and 5 bases from J, leaving 10 bases between. The CDR3 contains 14 residues. The CDR3 reads CASSLQGLNEKLFF. DNA of the CDR3: TGCGCCAGCAGCTTACAGGGATTAAATGAAAAACTGTTTTTT.

Notes on this clone: The sample carries other DNA sequences with the same CDR3. Here the CDR3 reads CASSLTSGSPDTQYF. The CDR3 coding sequence is TGTGCCAGCAGCTTAACTAGCGGGTCTCCAGATACGCAGTATTTT. The rearrangement uses TRBV11-2 and TRBJ2-3; 9 bases align to TRBD2. The CDR3 is 15 amino acids. The V gene end was trimmed by 2 bases and the J gene end by 4 bases; junction bases not matched to a gene: 4. In germline, CDR1 is SGHAT, CDR2 FQNNGV.

The rearrangement joins TRBV5-1 to TRBJ2-7; D may match TRBD1 or TRBD2 (5 bases each). Trimming shortened V by 4 bases and J by 3 bases, and 14 bases separated the two germline ends. The CDR3 loop spans 14 amino acids. The V gene's germline CDR1 is SGHRS and CDR2 YFSETQ. CDR3 loop: CASSPGTADYEQYF. In DNA, the CDR3 is TGCGCCAGCAGCCCTGGGACGGCTGACTACGAGCAGTACTTC.